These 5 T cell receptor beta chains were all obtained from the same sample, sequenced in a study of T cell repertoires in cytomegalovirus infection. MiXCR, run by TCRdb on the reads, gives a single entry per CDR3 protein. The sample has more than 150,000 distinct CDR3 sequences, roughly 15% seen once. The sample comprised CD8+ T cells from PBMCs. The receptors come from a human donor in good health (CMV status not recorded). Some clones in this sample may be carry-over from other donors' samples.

CDR3 amino acids: CATRLAAYNEQFF. CDR3 DNA sequence: TGTGCCACCCGACTAGCGGCCTACAATGAGCAGTTCTTC. The V gene is TRBV2, the J gene TRBJ2-1; TRBD2 matches at 9 bases. The CDR3 spans 13 residues. Germline CDR1 SNHLY, CDR2 FYNNEI. V dropped 10 bases and J dropped 2; count of bases not matched to a gene: 3.

CDR3 sequence: CASTDRANQQFF. The CDR3 DNA follows: TGTGCCAGCACAGACAGGGCGAATCAGCAGTTCTTC. V and J are TRBV6-6 and TRBJ2-1; 7 nucleotides match TRBD1. The V and J ends lost 7 bases and 11 bases, in that order; junction bases with no gene match: 8. This CDR3 contains 12 residues. Per germline, CDR1 MNHNY and CDR2 SVGAGI (reference sequence).

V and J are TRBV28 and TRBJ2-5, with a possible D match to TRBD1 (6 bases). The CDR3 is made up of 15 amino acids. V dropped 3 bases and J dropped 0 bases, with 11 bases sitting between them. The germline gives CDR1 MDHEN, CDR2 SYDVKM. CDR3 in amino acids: CASSFHRDNQETQYF. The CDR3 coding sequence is TGTGCCAGCAGTTTTCATAGGGACAACCAAGAGACCCAGTACTTC.

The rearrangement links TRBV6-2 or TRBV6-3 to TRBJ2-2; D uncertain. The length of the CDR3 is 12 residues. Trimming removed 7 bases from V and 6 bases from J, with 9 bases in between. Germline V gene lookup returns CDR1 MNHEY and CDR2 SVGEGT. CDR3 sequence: CASTTQPGELFF. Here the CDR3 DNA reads TGTGCCAGCACCACGCAACCCGGGGAGCTGTTTTTT.

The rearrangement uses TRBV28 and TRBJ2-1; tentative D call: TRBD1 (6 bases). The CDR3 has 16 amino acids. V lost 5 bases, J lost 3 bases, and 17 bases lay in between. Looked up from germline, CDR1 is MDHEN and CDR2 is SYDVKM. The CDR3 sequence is CASSPLLGGDYNEQFF. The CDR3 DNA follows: TGTGCCAGCAGTCCACTCTTAGGGGGAGACTACAATGAGCAGTTCTTC.